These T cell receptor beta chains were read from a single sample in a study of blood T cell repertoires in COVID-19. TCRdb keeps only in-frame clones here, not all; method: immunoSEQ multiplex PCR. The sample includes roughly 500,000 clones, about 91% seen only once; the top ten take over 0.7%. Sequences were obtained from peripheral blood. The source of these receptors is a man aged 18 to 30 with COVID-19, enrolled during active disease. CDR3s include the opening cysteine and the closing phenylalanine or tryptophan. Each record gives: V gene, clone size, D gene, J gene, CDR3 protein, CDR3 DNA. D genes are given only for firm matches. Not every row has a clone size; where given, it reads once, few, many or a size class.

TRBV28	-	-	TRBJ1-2	CASSLLTHRVGDGYTF	TGTGCCAGCAGTTTATTGACCCACAGGGTTGGGGATGGCTACACCTTC
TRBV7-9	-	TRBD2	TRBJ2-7	CASSLGASGTHYEQYF	TGTGCCAGCAGCTTAGGGGCTAGCGGGACCCACTACGAGCAGTACTTC
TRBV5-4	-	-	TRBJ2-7	CASSLSSNYEQYF	TGTGCCAGCAGCCTCTCAAGCAACTACGAGCAGTACTTC
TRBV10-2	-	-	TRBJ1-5	CASRDSYSNQPQHF	TGCGCCAGCAGGGACAGTTATAGCAATCAGCCCCAGCATTTT
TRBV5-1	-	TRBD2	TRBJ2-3	CASSLVGEGDTQYF	TGCGCCAGCAGCTTGGTCGGGGAGGGAGATACGCAGTATTTT
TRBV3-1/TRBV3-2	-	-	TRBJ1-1	CASSGQSNTEAFF	TGTGCCAGCAGCGGACAAAGCAACACTGAAGCTTTCTTT
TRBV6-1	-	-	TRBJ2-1	CASSEFKGQVPYNEQFF	TGTGCCAGCAGTGAATTCAAGGGGCAGGTTCCCTACAATGAGCAGTTCTTC
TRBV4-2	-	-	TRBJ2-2	CASSQEGGLGNTGELFF	TGTGCCAGCAGCCAAGAGGGCGGACTTGGGAACACCGGGGAGCTGTTTTTT
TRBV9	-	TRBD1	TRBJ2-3	CASSVEGQISDTQYF	TGTGCCAGCAGCGTAGAGGGACAGATCTCAGATACGCAGTATTTT
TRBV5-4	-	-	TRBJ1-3	CASSFLGASSGNTIYF	TGTGCCAGCAGCTTCCTTGGGGCCAGCTCTGGAAACACCATATATTTT
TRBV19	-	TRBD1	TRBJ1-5	CASADRGNQPQHF	TGTGCCAGTGCCGACAGGGGCAATCAGCCCCAGCATTTT
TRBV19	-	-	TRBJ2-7	CASSTQGHSYEQYF	TGTGCCAGTAGTACGCAAGGACATTCCTACGAGCAGTACTTC
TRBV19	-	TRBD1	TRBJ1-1	CASSPRTGGYTEAFF	TGTGCCAGTAGTCCAAGGACAGGGGGGTACACTGAAGCTTTCTTT
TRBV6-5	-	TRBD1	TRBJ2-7	CASAWGTGGVYEQYF	TGTGCCAGCGCGTGGGGGACAGGGGGCGTCTACGAGCAGTACTTC
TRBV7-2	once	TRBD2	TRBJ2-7	CASSLAGTSGSYEQYF	TGTGCCAGCAGCTTAGCCGGGACTAGCGGCTCCTACGAGCAGTACTTC
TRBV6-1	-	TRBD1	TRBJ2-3	CASSDYPRSGQAGDTQYF	TGTGCCAGCAGTGATTATCCACGCAGCGGACAGGCTGGGGATACGCAGTATTTT
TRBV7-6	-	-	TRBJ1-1	CASGPLGVTNTEAFF	TGTGCCAGCGGGCCGTTAGGGGTGACGAACACTGAAGCTTTCTTT
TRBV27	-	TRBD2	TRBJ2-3	CASSPRTSGAGDTQYF	TGTGCCAGCAGTCCTCGGACTAGCGGGGCCGGGGATACGCAGTATTTT
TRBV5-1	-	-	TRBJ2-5	CATRRGMETQYF	TGCGCCACCAGGCGGGGTATGGAGACCCAGTACTTC
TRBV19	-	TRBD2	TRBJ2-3	CASSILAGGPDTQYF	TGTGCCAGTAGTATCCTGGCGGGGGGCCCCGATACGCAGTATTTT
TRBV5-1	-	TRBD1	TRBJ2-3	CASSLGTGFTDTQYF	TGCGCCAGCAGCCTCGGGACAGGGTTCACAGATACGCAGTATTTT
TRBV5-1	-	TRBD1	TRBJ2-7	CASSLRQGVPPREQYF	TGCGCCAGCAGCTTGAGACAGGGGGTCCCACCCCGGGAGCAGTACTTC
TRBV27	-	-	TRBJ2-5	CASSSWAGKETQYF	TGTGCCAGCAGTTCCTGGGCAGGGAAGGAGACCCAGTACTTC
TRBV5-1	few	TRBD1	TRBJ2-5	CASSSRTGRITQYF	TGCGCCAGCAGCTCGAGGACAGGGAGGATAACCCAGTACTTC
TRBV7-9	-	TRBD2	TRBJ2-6	CASNVPGLAGVNGANVLTF	TGTGCCAGCAACGTCCCGGGACTAGCGGGAGTAAATGGGGCCAACGTCCTGACTTTC
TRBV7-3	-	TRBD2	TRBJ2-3	CASSPFGGRGTDTQYF	TGTGCCAGCAGCCCATTCGGCGGGAGGGGTACAGATACGCAGTATTTT
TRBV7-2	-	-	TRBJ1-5	CASSPQYSNQPQHF	TGTGCCAGCAGCCCTCAGTATAGCAATCAGCCCCAGCATTTT
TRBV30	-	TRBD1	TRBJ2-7	CASLTGRDEQYF	TGTGCCTCCCTGACAGGGCGGGACGAGCAGTACTTC
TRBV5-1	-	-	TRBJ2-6	CASSLQGTGANVLTF	TGCGCCAGCAGCTTGCAGGGAACTGGGGCCAACGTCCTGACTTTC
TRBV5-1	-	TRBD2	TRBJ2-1	CASSLEVAGGFNEQFF	TGCGCCAGCAGCTTGGAGGTAGCGGGGGGCTTTAATGAGCAGTTCTTC
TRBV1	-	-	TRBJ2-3	CTTRVLGFLAGEYF	TGCACCACCAGGGTACTCGGTTTCCTAGCGGGAGAGTATTTT
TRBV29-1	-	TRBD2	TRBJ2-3	CSVAPAGGDTQYF	TGCAGCGTAGCCCCGGCGGGGGGTGATACGCAGTATTTT
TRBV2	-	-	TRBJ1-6	CASVKLQGKVSPLHF	TGTGCCAGCGTCAAGCTACAGGGAAAGGTTTCACCCCTCCACTTT
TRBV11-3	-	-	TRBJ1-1	CASSLKAPRTEAFF	TGTGCCAGCAGCTTAAAGGCCCCGAGGACTGAAGCTTTCTTT
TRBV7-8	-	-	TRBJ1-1	CASSLPTGEAFF	TGTGCCAGCAGCTTACCTACAGGGGAAGCTTTCTTT
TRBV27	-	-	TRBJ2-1	CASSLRRPRQSSYNEQFF	TGTGCCAGCAGTTTGAGGCGCCCCAGACAGAGCTCCTACAATGAGCAGTTCTTC
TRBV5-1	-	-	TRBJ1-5	CASSLDGGSNQPQHF	TGCGCCAGCAGCTTGGACGGGGGGAGCAATCAGCCCCAGCATTTT
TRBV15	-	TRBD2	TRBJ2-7	CATSRGLADSSYEQYF	TGTGCCACCAGCAGAGGGCTAGCGGATAGCTCCTACGAGCAGTACTTC
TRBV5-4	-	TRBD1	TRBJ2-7	CASSGQGYEQYF	TGTGCCAGCAGCGGACAGGGTTACGAGCAGTACTTC
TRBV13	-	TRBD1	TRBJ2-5	CASSSRGRGRRETQYF	TGTGCCAGCAGTTCCAGAGGCAGGGGGCGCCGGGAGACCCAGTACTTC
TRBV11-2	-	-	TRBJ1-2	CASSVDRTHGYTF	TGTGCCAGCAGCGTTGACAGGACCCATGGCTACACCTTC
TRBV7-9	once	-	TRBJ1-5	CASSPSLDQPQHF	TGTGCCAGCAGTCCGAGTCTGGATCAGCCCCAGCATTTT
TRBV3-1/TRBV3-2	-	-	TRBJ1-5	CASSLPGQPQHF	TGTGCCAGCAGCCTCCCGGGTCAGCCCCAGCATTTT
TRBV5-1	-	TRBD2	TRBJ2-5	CASRWGGGSEETQYF	TGCGCCAGCAGATGGGGGGGAGGGTCGGAAGAGACCCAGTACTTC
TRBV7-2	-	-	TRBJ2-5	CASSPGGTQYF	TGTGCCAGCAGCCCGGGTGGGACCCAGTACTTC
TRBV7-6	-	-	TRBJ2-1	CASSLDGGEQFF	TGTGCCAGCAGCTTAGACGGGGGTGAGCAGTTCTTC
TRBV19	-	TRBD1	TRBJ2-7	CASSIVQGAWYEQYF	TGTGCCAGTAGTATAGTACAGGGGGCATGGTACGAGCAGTACTTC
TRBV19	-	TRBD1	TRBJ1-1	CASSSPGDSGSTEAFF	TGTGCCAGTAGTAGTCCCGGGGACAGTGGGAGCACTGAAGCTTTCTTT
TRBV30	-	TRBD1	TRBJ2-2	CARPRGRGTGELFF	TGTGCCCGACCCAGGGGGCGCGGGACCGGGGAGCTGTTTTTT
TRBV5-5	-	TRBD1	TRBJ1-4	CASSSSGGALLDEKLFF	TGTGCCAGCAGCTCCTCAGGGGGCGCGTTATTGGATGAAAAACTGTTTTTT
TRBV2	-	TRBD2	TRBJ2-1	CASSDLRGLDEQFF	TGTGCCAGCAGTGATCTGCGGGGGTTGGATGAGCAGTTCTTC